This TCR beta chain was documented in a study of vaccination and CD4 T cells after COVID-19. Study context: Participants, all vaccine recipients, received two doses of either BNT162b2 or mRNA-1273. Control cultures used a CEFX viral epitope pool, an HIV-1 Nef peptide pool, or no peptide.

This clonotype was found a few times. What it recognizes is unknown. The Oncomine TCR Beta short-read assay was applied to DNA of cultured CD4+ T cells. Using its own MiXCR run on the PCR reads, TCRdb lists one record per CDR3 protein. The profile shows over 10,000 distinct CDR3 sequences, 53% of them singletons. This sample's treatment: approximately nine-day PBMC culture with coronavirus spike peptide pools or control peptides (ViraFEST assay). From the approximately ten-day cultures, CD4+ T cells were isolated by negative selection. The CDR3 spans 15 residues. The germline gives CDR1 WNHNN, CDR2 SYGVQD (reference sequence). The V and J ends lost 4 bases and 2 bases, in that order; junction bases with no gene match: 4.

Sequencing input: CD4+ T cells from blood, cultured in vitro. The sequence was obtained from a human donor who had recovered from COVID-19. V gene TRBV10-1 combines with J gene TRBJ2-5; TRBD2 matches 10 bases. The DNA for the CDR3 is TGCGCCAGCAGTGGGACTAGCGGACCTCAAGAGACCCAGTACTTC. Translated: CASSGTSGPQETQYF.